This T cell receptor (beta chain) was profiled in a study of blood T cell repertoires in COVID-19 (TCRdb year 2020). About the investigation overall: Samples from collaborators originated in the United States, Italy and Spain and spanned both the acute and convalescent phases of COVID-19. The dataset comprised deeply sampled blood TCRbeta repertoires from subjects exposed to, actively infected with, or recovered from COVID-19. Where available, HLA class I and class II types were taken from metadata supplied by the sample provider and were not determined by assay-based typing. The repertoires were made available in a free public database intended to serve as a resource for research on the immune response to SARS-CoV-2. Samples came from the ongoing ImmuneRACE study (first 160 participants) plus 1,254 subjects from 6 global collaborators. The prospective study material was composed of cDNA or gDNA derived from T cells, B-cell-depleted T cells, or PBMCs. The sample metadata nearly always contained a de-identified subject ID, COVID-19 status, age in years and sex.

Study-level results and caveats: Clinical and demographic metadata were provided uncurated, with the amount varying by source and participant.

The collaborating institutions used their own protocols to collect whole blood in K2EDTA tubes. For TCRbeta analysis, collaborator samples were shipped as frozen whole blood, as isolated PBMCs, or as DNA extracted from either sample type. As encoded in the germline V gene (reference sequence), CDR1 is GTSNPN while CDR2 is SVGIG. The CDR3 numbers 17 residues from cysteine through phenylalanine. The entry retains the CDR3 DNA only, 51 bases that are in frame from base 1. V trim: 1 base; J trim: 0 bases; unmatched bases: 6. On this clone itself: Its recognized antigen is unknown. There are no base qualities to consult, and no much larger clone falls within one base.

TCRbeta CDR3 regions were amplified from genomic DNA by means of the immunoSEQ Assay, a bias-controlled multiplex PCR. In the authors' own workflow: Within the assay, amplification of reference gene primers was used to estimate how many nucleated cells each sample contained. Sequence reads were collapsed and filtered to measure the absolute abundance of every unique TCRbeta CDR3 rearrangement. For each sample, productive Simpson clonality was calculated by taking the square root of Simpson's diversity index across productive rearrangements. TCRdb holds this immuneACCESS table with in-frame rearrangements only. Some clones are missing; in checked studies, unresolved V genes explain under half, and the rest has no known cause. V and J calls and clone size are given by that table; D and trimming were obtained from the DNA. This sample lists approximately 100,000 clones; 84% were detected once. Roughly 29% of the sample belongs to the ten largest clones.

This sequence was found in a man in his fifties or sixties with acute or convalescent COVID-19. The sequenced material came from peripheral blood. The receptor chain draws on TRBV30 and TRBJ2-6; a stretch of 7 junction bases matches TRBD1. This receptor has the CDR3 CAWSGTGASSGANVLTF. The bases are TGTGCCTGGAGTGGTACAGGGGCGTCCTCTGGGGCCAACGTCCTGACTTTC.